Below are 24 T cell receptor beta chains sequenced from a single sample in a study of blood T cell repertoires in COVID-19. Some clones are missing from TCRdb's copy, which holds only in-frame ones; the method was immunoSEQ multiplex PCR. The data contain some 28,000 clones, over 75% of them singletons. The source material was peripheral blood. These receptors came from a man in his 60s with acute or convalescent COVID-19.

The rearrangement uses TRBV11-2 and TRBJ1-1; D is unclear. Germline CDR1 is SGHAT and CDR2 is FQNNGV. The V and J ends lost 4 bases and 7 bases respectively, with 13 bases between them. The CDR3 totals 13 residues. CDR3 sequence: CASSSLRGIEAFF. The CDR3 bases are TGTGCCAGCAGCTCACTACGAGGGATTGAAGCTTTCTTT.

J is TRBJ2-1 and V is TRBV5-6, with a possible D match to TRBD1 (5 bases). CDR1 and CDR2 from the germline V gene are SGHDT and YYEEEE. V lost 4 bases, J lost 14 bases, and 19 bases lay in between. This CDR3 region has 13 residues. In nucleotides, the CDR3 is TGTGCCAGCAGCCCAGACCCAGGGCGAAAGGAGTTCTTC. Translating it yields CASSPDPGRKEFF. Full variable domain (remainder filled in from reference TRBV5-6 and TRBJ2-1): DAGVTQSPTHLIKTRGQQVTLRCSPKSGHDTVSWYQQALGQGPQFIFQYYEEEERQRGNFPDRFSGHQFPNYSSELNVNALLLGDSALYLCASSPDPGRKEFFGPGTRLTVL.

V gene TRBV5-4 combines with J gene TRBJ2-7; 9 bases align to TRBD1. V was clipped by 4 bases and J by 2 bases; unmatched bases: 7. The germline CDR1 and CDR2 sequences are SGHNT and YYREEE (reference sequence). The length of the CDR3 is 15 residues. CDR3: CASSPPGTGTYEQYF. The CDR3 DNA follows: TGTGCCAGCAGCCCCCCGGGGACAGGGACCTACGAGCAGTACTTC.

The V gene is TRBV7-8, the J gene TRBJ2-3, with 11 bases identical to TRBD1. Trimming cost V 3 bases and J 13 bases; bases outside gene matches: 3. The V gene's germline CDR1 is SGHVS and CDR2 FQNEAQ. The CDR3 totals 12 residues. The CDR3 loop reads CASSLGQGVKYF. CDR3 bases: TGTGCCAGCAGCTTGGGACAGGGGGTAAAGTATTTT. Full variable domain (rest looked up from reference TRBV7-8 and TRBJ2-3): GAGVSQSPRYKVAKRGQDVALRCDPISGHVSLFWYQQALGQGPEFLTYFQNEAQLDKSGLPSDRFFAERPEGSVSTLKIQRTQQEDSAVYLCASSLGQGVKYFGPGTRLTVL.

A note on this clone: Other DNA sequences of this sample code for an identical CDR3. The chain carries TRBV11-2 and TRBJ1-1; D may be TRBD1 (6 bases). V was pared by 3 bases and J by 5 bases, with 10 bases between. Per the germline V gene, CDR1 is SGHAT and CDR2 is FQNNGV. The CDR3 is 13 residues long. DNA of the CDR3: TGTGCCAGCAGCTTCACAGGGAATACTGAAGCTTTCTTT. Its protein is CASSFTGNTEAFF.

The chain employs TRBV5-1 and TRBJ1-1; D gene uncertain. CDR1 SGHRS and CDR2 YFSETQ come from the germline V gene. This CDR3 region has 14 residues. The V gene lost 0 bases and the J gene lost 4 bases, with 10 bases spanning the gap. The CDR3 nucleotides read TGCGCCAGCAGCTTGGCTTCCGGTGGCACTGAAGCTTTCTTT. It encodes CASSLASGGTEAFF. The whole variable domain, remainder taken from reference TRBV5-1 and TRBJ1-1, is KAGVTQTPRYLIKTRGQQVTLSCSPISGHRSVSWYQQTPGQGLQFLFEYFSETQRNKGNFPGRFSGRQFSNSRSEMNVSTLELGDSALYLCASSLASGGTEAFFGQGTRLTVV.

The chain uses TRBV18 and TRBJ2-7, with D tentatively TRBD1 (5 bases). Germline V CDR1 and CDR2: KGHSH, LQKENI. Trimming removed 6 bases at V and 0 bases at J, with 18 bases between. This CDR3 has 16 amino acids. The CDR3 region has the DNA TGTGCCAGCTCCCCCCTGGGCAGGGTGAGCTCCTACGAGCAGTACTTC. Amino acid sequence: CASSPLGRVSSYEQYF.

The chain employs TRBV6-5 and TRBJ2-7; 7 nucleotides agree with TRBD2. Trimming at V came to 6 bases and at J to 4 bases, leaving 6 bases not matched to a gene. This CDR3 spans 13 amino acids. Germline values: CDR1 MNHEY, CDR2 SVGAGI. The CDR3 bases are TGTGCCAGCAGGGGTGGGAGGGCTTACGAGCAGTACTTC. The encoded protein is CASRGGRAYEQYF.

The CDR3 DNA sequence: TGTGCCAGTACCCCTCTAGCGGGGGGATACAATGAGCAGTTCTTC. It translates to CASTPLAGGYNEQFF. The rearrangement links TRBV19 to TRBJ2-1; 11 nucleotides agree with TRBD2. From germline, CDR1 is LNHDA and CDR2 SQIVND (reference sequence). V dropped 7 bases and J dropped 4; count of bases not matched to a gene: 6. The CDR3 sequence is 15 residues long.

The V and J genes are TRBV4-2 and TRBJ2-4; D gene ambiguous. With 0 bases removed from V and 1 base from J, the gap between germline ends came to 16 bases. The CDR3 extends over 18 amino acids. Germline loops: CDR1 LGHNA, CDR2 YNFKEQ. CDR3 DNA sequence: TGTGCCAGCAGCCAAGAATATGGGTCAGGTACGGCCAAAAACATTCAGTACTTC. Its protein is CASSQEYGSGTAKNIQYF.

The rearrangement uses TRBV12-3 or TRBV12-4 and TRBJ1-3; D remains unclear. The CDR3 length is 13 residues. Trimming removed 11 bases from V and 5 bases from J, with 16 bases in between. CDR3 region: CADQQSGRNTIYF. CDR3 DNA sequence: TGTGCCGACCAACAGTCCGGTAGAAACACCATATATTTT.

This chain joins TRBV6-5 and TRBJ1-5; no clear D gene. The CDR3 spans 15 residues. CDR1 is MNHEY and CDR2 is SVGAGI in the germline V gene. The V end lost 6 bases, the J end lost 4 bases, and 16 bases lay between the germline ends. The CDR3 is CASRTRREENQPQHF. The CDR3 DNA follows: TGTGCCAGCAGGACAAGGAGGGAGGAAAATCAGCCCCAGCATTTT.

CDR3 loop: CASSLVQKETQYF. The CDR3 DNA sequence: TGTGCCAGCAGCTTGGTGCAGAAAGAGACCCAGTACTTC. This chain connects TRBV5-4 to TRBJ2-5; D unclear. This CDR3 is 13 amino acids long. Per the germline V gene, CDR1 is SGHNT and CDR2 is YYREEE (reference sequence). Trimming cost V 0 bases and J 3 bases, with 6 bases left between them.

V usage is TRBV27 and J usage is TRBJ1-5, with D possibly matching TRBD1 (6 bases). The V end lost 7 bases, the J end lost 7 bases, and 17 bases lay between the germline ends. This CDR3 contains 14 residues. Germline CDR1 reads MNHEY; CDR2 reads SMNVEV (reference sequence). CDR3 in DNA: TGTGCCAGCAACAGTTTGACAGGCGGCCAGCCCCAGCATTTT. This encodes CASNSLTGGQPQHF.

V gene TRBV16 combines with J gene TRBJ1-5, with 10 bases lining up with TRBD1. The V gene end was trimmed by 0 bases and the J gene end by 2 bases; junction bases not matched to a gene: 7. Germline values: CDR1 KGHSY, CDR2 FQNENV. This CDR3 has 18 residues. Written as DNA, the CDR3 is TGTGCCAGCAGCCAATCGGGACAGGGGATTTCGGGCAATCAGCCCCAGCATTTT. It is translated as CASSQSGQGISGNQPQHF.

This chain links TRBV27 with TRBJ1-2; TRBD1 aligns across 9 bases. The CDR3 is 17 amino acids. Trimming cost V 2 bases and J 8 bases; bases outside gene matches: 15. Looked up from germline, CDR1 is MNHEY and CDR2 is SMNVEV (reference sequence). The CDR3 is CASSLSPGTGLRDGYTF. CDR3 DNA sequence: TGTGCCAGCAGTTTAAGTCCCGGGACAGGGCTACGCGACGGCTACACCTTC.

V and J are TRBV3-1 (or the pseudogene TRBV3-2) and TRBJ2-5; 8 bases line up with TRBD1. The germline gives CDR1 LGHDT, CDR2 YNNKEL (reference sequence). Trimming cost V 3 bases and J 4 bases; bases outside gene matches: 4. The CDR3 has 14 residues. CDR3 DNA: TGTGCCAGCAGCCAGGGACAGGCTCGAGAGACCCAGTACTTC. It is translated as CASSQGQARETQYF.

The genes are TRBV6-1 and TRBJ1-1; a possible D gene is TRBD1 (5 bases). The CDR3 runs to 13 residues. Between the trimmed V and J ends, which lost 3 bases and 2 bases, there was a span of 7 bases. Germline assignment: CDR1 MNHNS and CDR2 SASEGT. Here the CDR3 DNA reads TGTGCCAGCAGTGAGGGGCAAAACACTGAAGCTTTCTTT. Amino acid sequence: CASSEGQNTEAFF.

Concerning this clone itself: The sample holds other DNA sequences that translate to the same CDR3. The J gene is TRBJ1-1, the V gene TRBV3-1 (or the pseudogene TRBV3-2), with a possible D match to TRBD1 (5 bases). V was trimmed by 3 bases and J by 6 bases, leaving 23 bases between them. CDR1 and CDR2 from the germline V gene are LGHDT and YNNKEL (reference sequence). The CDR3 extends over 17 amino acids. The CDR3 reads CASSHPLRRQGGSEAFF. CDR3 bases: TGTGCCAGCAGCCACCCTCTAAGGCGGCAGGGCGGCTCTGAAGCTTTCTTT.

There are a few counts of this clone. This rearrangement joins TRBV4-2 to TRBJ1-6; no definite D call. V dropped 0 bases and J dropped 0 bases, with 12 bases sitting between them. Germline V CDR1 and CDR2: LGHNA, YNFKEQ. The CDR3 loop spans 18 amino acids. DNA for the CDR3: TGTGCCAGCAGCCAAGAAGGGAGCAGGAGCTCCTATAATTCACCCCTCCACTTT. It codes for CASSQEGSRSSYNSPLHF.

The rearrangement joins TRBV3-1 (or the pseudogene TRBV3-2) to TRBJ1-2; TRBD1 is a possible D gene (5 bases). This CDR3 comprises 14 residues. V lost 1 base and J 1 base, leaving 7 bases between the germline ends. Germline CDR1 reads LGHDT; CDR2 reads YNNKEL (reference sequence). The CDR3 region has the DNA TGTGCCAGCAGCCAAGGGACATTTAACTATGGCTACACCTTC. Its protein is CASSQGTFNYGYTF.

This sequence joins TRBV30 and TRBJ2-2, with 12 bases identical to TRBD2. V lost 4 bases and J lost 7; bases outside the gene matches: 1. Germline V gene sequence: CDR1 GTSNPN, CDR2 SVGIG (reference sequence). The CDR3 is made up of 13 amino acids. The DNA for the CDR3 is TGTGCCTGGAAGGGACTAGCGGGCGGGGAGCTGTTTTTT. Translated, it gives CAWKGLAGGELFF.

The chain employs TRBV24-1 and TRBJ2-2; 12 bases agree with TRBD2. Trimming took 5 bases from V and 0 from J; bases not matched to a gene: 6. This CDR3 spans 18 amino acids. Germline CDR1 KGHDR, CDR2 SFDVKD. The CDR3 nucleotides read TGTGCCACCAGTGGCAAACTAGCGGGAGGCGCGAACACCGGGGAGCTGTTTTTT. As protein: CATSGKLAGGANTGELFF.

This chain uses TRBV18 with TRBJ2-5; D perhaps matches TRBD1 (6 bases). CDR3 length equals 14 residues. Germline CDR1 reads KGHSH; CDR2 reads LQKENI. Trimming removed 2 bases at V and 2 bases at J, with 9 bases between. The CDR3 region is CASSPYRAQETQYF. The CDR3 coding sequence is TGTGCCAGCTCACCATACAGGGCACAAGAGACCCAGTACTTC.